Listed here is a single T cell receptor beta chain. The antigen remains unidentified. This sample is drawn from a study of cytomegalovirus exposure and HLA in healthy donors. Broader study findings: The tendency of first-cohort TCR clusters to co-occur in the 120 validation repertoires was identified by a subsequent analysis.

The germline CDR1 and CDR2 sequences are LGHNT and FRNRAP. Trimming pared 6 bases from V and 7 bases from J, leaving 13 bases between. The CDR3 spans 12 residues. Here immunoSEQ multiplex PCR was the method, and the copy in TCRdb shows in-frame clones only, minus some. The table has about 300,000 clones, 70% to 90% seen once. Sample: PBMCs. This clonotype originated in a woman in her late teens or twenties in good health and CMV-seronegative. The chain employs TRBV12-5 and TRBJ2-7; weak D call: TRBD2 (6 bases). The CDR3 coding sequence is TGTGCTAGTGGGAAGACCCGGGGGGAGCAGTACTTC. Encoded protein: CASGKTRGEQYF.